These 17 T cell receptor beta chains came from one sample sequenced in a study of blood T cells in healthy people across ages. A second roughly 6 to 11 cycle PCR used barcoded and J-beta primers. TCRdb reprocessed the 5' RACE reads via MiXCR and lists one record per CDR3 protein. The sample contains some 1.5 million distinct CDR3 sequences, 42% of which appear only once. Sequencing was performed on blood. Receptors were obtained from a woman aged 18-29 years in good health.

For this clonotype: Germline is not matched at one junction end, which may reflect a read error. The genes are TRBV4-1 and TRBJ2-7; 8 bases match TRBD2. The J call is doubtful: the DNA matches TRBJ2-5 better. CDR1 is MGHRA, CDR2 YSYEKL, per germline. This CDR3 spans 17 amino acids. The chain's CDR3 is CTSSQDDGAGGKETQYF. CDR3 DNA sequence: TGCACCAGCAGCCAAGATGACGGGGCGGGGGGTAAGGAGACCCAGTACTTC.

This chain links TRBV29-1 with TRBJ2-1; the D gene could be TRBD1 or TRBD2 (5 bases each). The CDR3 is 14 amino acids. Germline V gene sequence: CDR1 SQVTM, CDR2 ANQGSEA. V was clipped by 2 bases and J by 4 bases, with 12 bases between them. The DNA of the CDR3 is TGCAGCGTTGAAAAGGGACCCGGTTACAATGAGCAGTTCTTC. Protein product: CSVEKGPGYNEQFF.

The chain has TRBV2 and TRBJ2-7; D uncertain. Germline V gene lookup returns CDR1 SNHLY and CDR2 FYNNEI. The length of the CDR3 is 14 residues. Trimming removed 8 bases from V and 7 bases from J, with 21 bases in between. The CDR3 DNA reads as TGTGCCAGCCACACCCCCGGCCATTACAATGAGCAGTACTTC. Protein product: CASHTPGHYNEQYF.

This clonotype has only one observation. The J gene is TRBJ2-1, the V gene TRBV20-1, with unresolved D. V was pared by 2 bases and J by 2 bases, with 10 bases between. The CDR3 is made up of 14 amino acids. Germline values: CDR1 DFQATT, CDR2 SNEGSKA (reference sequence). CDR3 in amino acids: CSARPRRAYNEQFF. The CDR3, as DNA: TGCAGTGCTAGACCTAGACGTGCCTACAATGAGCAGTTCTTC.

This clonotype was picked up one time. This chain links TRBV11-2 with TRBJ2-1; D possibly corresponds to TRBD1 (6 bases). V shed 3 bases and J shed 1 base, with 10 bases lying between them. CDR1 and CDR2 from the germline V gene are SGHAT and FQNNGV. This CDR3 has 15 amino acids. CDR3 amino acids: CASSFIRGSYNEQFF. The CDR3, as DNA: TGTGCCAGCAGCTTTATAAGGGGGTCCTACAATGAGCAGTTCTTC.

The chain uses TRBV30 and TRBJ2-1, with 10 bases identical to TRBD2. The J segment lost 2 bases and the V segment lost 2 bases, leaving 3 bases of the junction unmatched. Germline CDR1 and CDR2: GTSNPN and SVGIG (reference sequence). This CDR3 is 15 amino acids long. CDR3 nucleotide sequence: TGTGCCTGGAGTCTGGGACTAGCGACCTACAATGAGCAGTTCTTC. Residues: CAWSLGLATYNEQFF. The entire variable domain, with the rest obtained from reference TRBV30 and TRBJ2-1, is as follows: SQTIHQWPATLVQPVGSPLSLECTVEGTSNPNLYWYRQAAGRGLQLLFYSVGIGQISSEVPQNLSASRPQDRQFILSSKKLLLSDSGFYLCAWSLGLATYNEQFFGPGTRLTVL.

In its sample, this clonotype was seen many times. This chain links TRBV28 with TRBJ1-5, with D uncertain. The CDR3 covers 11 residues. The V gene's germline CDR1 is MDHEN and CDR2 SYDVKM. The germline V and J ends were trimmed by 6 bases and 4 bases, with 4 bases remaining between them. The CDR3: CASSTNQPQHF. In DNA form, the CDR3 reads TGTGCCAGCAGCACTAATCAGCCCCAGCATTTT.

This clonotype has a handful of counts. The chain combines TRBV6-6 with TRBJ1-4, with unresolved D. V lost 0 bases, J lost 8 bases, and 4 bases lay in between. The CDR3 length is 12 residues. CDR1 is MNHNY and CDR2 is SVGAGI in the germline V gene (reference sequence). In nucleotides, the CDR3 is TGTGCCAGCAGTTACTCGGAGGAAAAACTGTTTTTT. This sequence encodes CASSYSEEKLFF.

V is TRBV27 and J is TRBJ1-2, with D possibly being TRBD1 (5 bases). The CDR3 covers 16 residues. Trimming cost V 1 base and J 2 bases, with 14 bases left between them. Per the germline V gene, CDR1 is MNHEY and CDR2 is SMNVEV (reference sequence). The CDR3 DNA reads TGTGCCAGCAGTTTATACGGGAGGGGAGTGAACTATGGCTACACCTTC. Its translation is CASSLYGRGVNYGYTF.

The chain joins TRBV2 to TRBJ1-4; D is undetermined. Trimming left V 6 bases short and J 8 bases short, with 16 bases between. This CDR3 is 14 amino acids long. Germline V gene data show CDR1 as SNHLY and CDR2 as FYNNEI. The CDR3 bases are TGTGCCAGCAGCCAAAGGACGGGCCGGGAAAAACTGTTTTTT. It codes for CASSQRTGREKLFF.

The rearrangement uses TRBV11-1 and TRBJ2-1; D is tentatively TRBD1 or TRBD2 (5 bases each). This CDR3 spans 15 amino acids. The V gene's germline CDR1 is SGHAT and CDR2 FQDESV (reference sequence). V dropped 6 bases and J dropped 8 bases, with 20 bases sitting between them. CDR3 residues: CASSAPGPTSHEQFF. For the CDR3, the DNA is TGTGCCAGCAGTGCTCCGGGACCGACGTCGCATGAGCAGTTCTTC.

This chain uses TRBV12-3 or TRBV12-4 with TRBJ2-5, with 8 nucleotides matching TRBD2. The trim removed 6 bases at V and 1 base at J, leaving 7 bases unmatched. The CDR3 runs 15 residues. The CDR3 bases are TGTGCCAGCAGCTTGGGAGCGGGGGTCCAAGAGACCCAGTACTTC. Residues: CASSLGAGVQETQYF.

V usage is TRBV6-6 and J usage is TRBJ2-1; tentatively, D is TRBD2 (5 bases). V was clipped by 2 bases and J by 6 bases, with 11 bases between them. CDR1 is MNHNY and CDR2 is SVGAGI in the germline V gene (reference sequence). The CDR3 covers 14 residues. CDR3 DNA sequence: TGTGCCAGCAGTTACGCGGGTCGGTTCAATGAGCAGTTCTTC. It specifies CASSYAGRFNEQFF.

There are a few counts of this clonotype. The V and J genes are TRBV2 and TRBJ2-3; D might be TRBD2 (5 bases). With 5 bases removed from V and 2 bases from J, the gap between germline ends came to 17 bases. Per germline, CDR1 SNHLY and CDR2 FYNNEI. This CDR3 has 16 amino acids. CDR3 amino acids: CASSYLLEGDTDTQYF. The DNA of the CDR3 is TGTGCCAGCAGTTACCTTTTAGAGGGCGACACAGATACGCAGTATTTT. The complete variable domain, with remaining parts taken from reference TRBV2 and TRBJ2-3, reads EPEVTQTPSHQVTQMGQEVILRCVPISNHLYFYWYRQILGQKVEFLVSFYNNEISEKSEIFDDQFSVERPDGSNFTLKIRSTKLEDSAMYFCASSYLLEGDTDTQYFGPGTRLTVL.

The chain joins TRBV7-2 to TRBJ1-1; D is ambiguous. This CDR3 contains 13 residues. From germline, CDR1 is SGHTA and CDR2 FQGNSA. V lost 1 base to trimming and J lost 6 bases, with 9 bases between them. The CDR3 loop is CASSLVFGAEAFF. The CDR3 nucleotides are TGTGCCAGCAGCTTAGTATTTGGGGCTGAAGCTTTCTTT.

The chain couples TRBV11-2 to TRBJ1-2; D perhaps matches TRBD1 (6 bases). The germline CDR1 and CDR2 sequences are SGHAT and FQNNGV. This CDR3 spans 14 amino acids. Between the trimmed V and J ends, which lost 3 bases and 3 bases, there was a span of 11 bases. CDR3 bases: TGTGCCAGCAGCTTTCAGGGGTTCGACTATGGCTACACCTTC. Translation: CASSFQGFDYGYTF.

J is TRBJ2-5 and V is TRBV28; 7 bases match TRBD1. Germline V gives CDR1 MDHEN, CDR2 SYDVKM. The CDR3 consists of 12 residues. The CDR3 spells CAYGDREETQYF. For the CDR3, the DNA is TGTGCGTATGGGGACAGAGAAGAGACCCAGTACTTC.